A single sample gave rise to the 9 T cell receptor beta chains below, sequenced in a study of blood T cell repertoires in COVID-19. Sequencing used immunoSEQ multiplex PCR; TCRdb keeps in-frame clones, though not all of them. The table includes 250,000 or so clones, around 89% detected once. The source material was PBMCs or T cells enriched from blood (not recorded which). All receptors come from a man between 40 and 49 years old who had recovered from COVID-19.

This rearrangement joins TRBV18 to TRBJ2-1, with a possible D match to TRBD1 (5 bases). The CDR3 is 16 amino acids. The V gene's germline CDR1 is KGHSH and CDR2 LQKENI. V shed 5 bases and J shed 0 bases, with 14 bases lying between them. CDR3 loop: CASSKNRRSSYNEQFF. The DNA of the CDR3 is TGTGCCAGCTCAAAAAACAGGCGGAGCTCCTACAATGAGCAGTTCTTC. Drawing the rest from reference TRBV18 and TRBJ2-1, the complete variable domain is NAGVMQNPRHLVRRRGQEARLRCSPMKGHSHVYWYRQLPEEGLKFMVYLQKENIIDESGMPKERFSAEFPKEGPSILRIQQVVRGDSAAYFCASSKNRRSSYNEQFFGPGTRLTVL.

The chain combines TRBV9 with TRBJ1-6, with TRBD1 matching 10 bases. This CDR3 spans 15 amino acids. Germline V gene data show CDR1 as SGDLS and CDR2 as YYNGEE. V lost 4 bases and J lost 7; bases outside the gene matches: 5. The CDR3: CASSRGTGVNSPLHF. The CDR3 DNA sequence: TGTGCCAGCAGCCGAGGGACAGGGGTCAATTCACCCCTCCACTTT.

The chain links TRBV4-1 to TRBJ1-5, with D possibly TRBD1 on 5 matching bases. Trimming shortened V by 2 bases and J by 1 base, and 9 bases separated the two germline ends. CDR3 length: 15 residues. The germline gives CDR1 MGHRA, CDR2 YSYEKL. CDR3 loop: CASSQMGGSNQPQHF. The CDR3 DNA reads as TGCGCCAGCAGCCAAATGGGGGGAAGCAATCAGCCCCAGCATTTT.

The CDR3 nucleotides are TGTGCCAGCAGTTACTTTTCAAGGGGAACTGAAGCTTTCTTT. It codes for CASSYFSRGTEAFF. The chain is built from TRBV6-6 and TRBJ1-1, with a possible D match to TRBD1 (5 bases). Germline V gene sequence: CDR1 MNHNY, CDR2 SVGAGI (reference sequence). V was cut by 1 base and J by 5 bases, with 11 bases left in between. This CDR3 has 14 amino acids.

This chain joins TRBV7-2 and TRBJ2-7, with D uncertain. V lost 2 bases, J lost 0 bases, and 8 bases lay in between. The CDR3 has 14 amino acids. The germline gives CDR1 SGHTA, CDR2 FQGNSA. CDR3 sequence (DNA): TGTGCCAGCAGCTTAAGTTCAGACTCCTACGAGCAGTACTTC. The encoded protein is CASSLSSDSYEQYF.

The CDR3 is CASSFNTQTNYGYTF. The CDR3 DNA reads as TGTGCCAGCAGCTTTAATACCCAGACTAACTATGGCTACACCTTC. V gene TRBV7-9 combines with J gene TRBJ1-2, with unresolved D. The CDR3 extends over 15 amino acids. Germline V lookup: CDR1 SEHNR, CDR2 FQNEAQ (reference sequence). The V gene lost 3 bases and the J gene lost 0 bases, with 11 bases spanning the gap. The full variable domain, its missing parts supplied by reference TRBV7-9 and TRBJ1-2, is DTGVSQNPRHKITKRGQNVTFRCDPISEHNRLYWYRQTLGQGPEFLTYFQNEAQLEKSRLLSDRFSAERPKGSFSTLEIQRTEQGDSAMYLCASSFNTQTNYGYTFGSGTRLTVV.

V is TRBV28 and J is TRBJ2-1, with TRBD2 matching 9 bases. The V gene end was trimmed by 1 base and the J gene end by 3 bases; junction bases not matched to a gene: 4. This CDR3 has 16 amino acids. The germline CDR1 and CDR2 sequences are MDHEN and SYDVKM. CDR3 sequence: CASSLSLAGYYNEQFF. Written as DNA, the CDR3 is TGTGCCAGCAGTTTATCCCTAGCGGGATACTACAATGAGCAGTTCTTC.

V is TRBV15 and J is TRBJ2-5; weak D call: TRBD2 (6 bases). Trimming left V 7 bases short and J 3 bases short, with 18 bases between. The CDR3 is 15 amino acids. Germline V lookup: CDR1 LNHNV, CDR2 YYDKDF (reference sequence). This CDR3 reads CATNNLAGGEETQYF. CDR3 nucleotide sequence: TGTGCCACCAACAATTTAGCTGGCGGGGAAGAGACCCAGTACTTC.

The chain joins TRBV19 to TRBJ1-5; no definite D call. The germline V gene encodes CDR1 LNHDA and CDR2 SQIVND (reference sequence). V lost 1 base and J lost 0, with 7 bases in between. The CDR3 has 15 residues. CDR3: CASSIVASSNQPQHF. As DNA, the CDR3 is TGTGCCAGTAGTATAGTCGCCAGTAGCAATCAGCCCCAGCATTTT.